These 10 T cell receptor beta chains came from one sample sequenced in a study of shared clonotypes between healthy human individuals. Data came from immunoSEQ multiplex PCR; TCRdb stores just in-frame clones and leaves some out. The table has about 480,000 clones, roughly 79% seen once. The sequencing input was PBMCs. The receptors stem from a middle-aged woman in good health. Some clones in this sample may be carry-over from other donors' samples.

The rearrangement uses TRBV5-4 and TRBJ2-7, with TRBD2 matching over 8 bases. V shed 3 bases and J 1 base; nucleotides not matched to a gene: 6. CDR1 is SGHNT, CDR2 YYREEE, per germline (reference sequence). The CDR3 is 15 residues long. The CDR3 region is CASSSPLADSYEQYF. In DNA, the CDR3 is TGTGCCAGCAGCTCGCCACTAGCGGATTCCTACGAGCAGTACTTC.

This clone was seen more than once but under ten times. The chain couples TRBV6-4 to TRBJ2-2, with TRBD2 identical over 7 bases. J was trimmed by 5 bases and V by 5 bases; bases with no gene match: 5. CDR1 is MRHNA, CDR2 SNTAGT, per germline. This CDR3 region has 14 residues. Here the CDR3 DNA reads TGTGCCAGCAGTTCGAGCGGGACTACCGGGGAGCTGTTTTTT. Amino acid sequence: CASSSSGTTGELFF.

The V call is TRBV5-1, the J call TRBJ2-1, with TRBD2 as a possible D gene (5 bases). The CDR3 is 16 amino acids. The ends were cut back, 1 base at V and 2 bases at J, with 13 bases in the middle. In germline, CDR1 is SGHRS, CDR2 YFSETQ. The CDR3 nucleotides read TGCGCCAGCAGCTTGTTTGAGGGAGTGACCTACAATGAGCAGTTCTTC. Protein sequence: CASSLFEGVTYNEQFF.

The table lists this clone with a count of one. The rearrangement joins TRBV18 to TRBJ1-2; TRBD1 agrees at 7 bases. Germline-derived CDR1 and CDR2 are KGHSH and LQKENI. This CDR3 region has 17 residues. Trimming cost V 4 bases and J 0 bases; bases outside gene matches: 11. As DNA, the CDR3 is TGTGCCAGCTCACGACGAGGGGGCGGGGAGTCTAACTATGGCTACACCTTC. It codes for CASSRRGGGESNYGYTF. Using reference TRBV18 and TRBJ1-2 for the parts outside the CDR3, the full variable domain is NAGVMQNPRHLVRRRGQEARLRCSPMKGHSHVYWYRQLPEEGLKFMVYLQKENIIDESGMPKERFSAEFPKEGPSILRIQQVVRGDSAAYFCASSRRGGGESNYGYTFGSGTRLTVV.

The chain couples TRBV7-6 to TRBJ1-1, with D unclear. The ends were cut back, 0 bases at V and 6 bases at J, with 11 bases in the middle. This CDR3 spans 14 amino acids. CDR1 SGHVS and CDR2 FNYEAQ come from the germline V gene. DNA for the CDR3: TGTGCCAGCAGCTTAGCCGCCTTCACTCCTGAAGCTTTCTTT. Translating it yields CASSLAAFTPEAFF.

The count of this clone is one. This chain links TRBV5-1 with TRBJ2-3, with D hard to call. This CDR3 comprises 15 residues. The V gene lost 4 bases and the J gene lost 4 bases, with 16 bases spanning the gap. Germline V gene lookup returns CDR1 SGHRS and CDR2 YFSETQ. CDR3 sequence (DNA): TGCGCCAGCAGCAAAAGTCACTCTATCTCAGATACGCAGTATTTT. It yields the protein CASSKSHSISDTQYF.

Points on this clone: At the DNA level, this CDR3 is encoded by other sequences in the same sample as well. The chain joins TRBV2 to TRBJ1-1; no definite D call. This CDR3 is 12 amino acids long. Germline V CDR1 and CDR2: SNHLY, FYNNEI. Trimming pared 2 bases from V and 6 bases from J, leaving 7 bases between. This CDR3 reads CASSERTAEAFF. CDR3 DNA sequence: TGTGCCAGCAGTGAACGTACCGCTGAAGCTTTCTTT.

The CDR3 DNA reads as TGCGCCAGCAGTGTGAGCTCCTACGAGCAGTACTTC. Amino acids: CASSVSSYEQYF. This chain joins TRBV10-2 and TRBJ2-7, with unresolved D. Germline CDR1 reads WSHSY; CDR2 reads SAAADI. Trimming cost V 4 bases and J 0 bases, with 4 bases left between them. This CDR3 spans 12 amino acids.

In its sample, this clone was seen a few times. The chain uses TRBV14 and TRBJ2-3, with D uncertain. V dropped 7 bases and J dropped 8 bases, with 19 bases sitting between them. This CDR3 spans 14 amino acids. Germline-derived CDR1 and CDR2 are SGHDN and FVKESK. The CDR3 spells CASTTFSSKSTQYF. CDR3 DNA: TGTGCCAGCACGACCTTTAGCTCCAAGAGTACGCAGTATTTT.

The CDR3 nucleotides read TGTGCCAGCAGCCTTCCCCACACAGATACGCAGTATTTT. Translation: CASSLPHTDTQYF. The V call is TRBV28, the J call TRBJ2-3, with no clear D. V gave up 6 bases and J gave up 2 bases, with 9 bases separating them. CDR3 length: 13 residues. Germline V CDR1 and CDR2: MDHEN, SYDVKM. Using reference TRBV28 and TRBJ2-3 for the parts outside the CDR3, the full variable domain is DVKVTQSSRYLVKRTGEKVFLECVQDMDHENMFWYRQDPGLGLRLIYFSYDVKMKEKGDIPEGYSVSREKKERFSLILESASTNQTSMYLCASSLPHTDTQYFGPGTRLTVL.